The sequence of this T cell receptor beta chain was determined in a study of regulatory T cells in long-lasting Graves disease. Study-wide results and caveats: TCR diversity was lower in persistent than newly diagnosed Graves' disease. New patients shared 950 to 1,000 public clonotypes, fewer than the approximately 3,000 shared by persistent patients.

This clonotype has a handful of counts. Its cognate antigen is unknown. Germline CDR1 MNHEY, CDR2 SVGEGT. The CDR3 has 15 residues. Unmatched junction bases numbered 7, after V lost 2 bases and J lost 9 bases. The sample's time point: newly diagnosed GD, antithyroid drugs for less than 3 months. The authors made the TCR library using RNA they extracted from PBMCs. CDR3 regions were amplified by Arm-PCR using iRepertoire HTBI primers to build TCR beta libraries. MiXCR, applied by TCRdb to the multiplex PCR reads, yields one record per CDR3 protein. Of 400,000 to 550,000 distinct CDR3 sequences in the sample, 16% were seen once. This same sample was also part of a study on T cells in Graves' hyperthyroidism and ophthalmopathy. That source notes: Over 18 months, lack of ophthalmopathy progression marked Graves' hyperthyroidism as stable. First-round RT-PCR with HTBI primers amplified the TCR CDR3 region.

The V call is TRBV6-2 or TRBV6-3, the J call TRBJ2-1, with 10 bases fitting TRBD1. The specimen was peripheral blood mononuclear cells (PBMCs), collected at new diagnosis, from a patient treated with antithyroid drugs. The sequence was obtained from a woman aged 18-30 years with Graves disease. CDR3 sequence (DNA): TGTGCCAGCAGTTACCTTGGGACAGGGGTTGGTGAGCAGTTCTTC. Its protein is CASSYLGTGVGEQFF.